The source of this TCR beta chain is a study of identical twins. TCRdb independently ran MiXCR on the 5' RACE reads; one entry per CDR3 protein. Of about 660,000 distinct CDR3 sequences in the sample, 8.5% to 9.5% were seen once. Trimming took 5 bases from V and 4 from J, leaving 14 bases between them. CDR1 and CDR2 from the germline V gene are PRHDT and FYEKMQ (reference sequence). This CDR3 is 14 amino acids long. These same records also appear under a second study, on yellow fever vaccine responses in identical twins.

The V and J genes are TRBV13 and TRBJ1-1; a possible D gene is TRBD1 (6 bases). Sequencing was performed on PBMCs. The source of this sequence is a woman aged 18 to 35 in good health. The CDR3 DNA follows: TGTGCCAGCAGCGCGACGCTCAGGGGCACTGAAGCTTTCTTT. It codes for CASSATLRGTEAFF.